A selection of T cell receptor beta chains follows, all from one sample in a study of control samples from healthy donors and cancer patients. Libraries were prepared by immunoSEQ multiplex PCR; TCRdb keeps only in-frame clonotypes and omits some of them. The data contain 95,000 to 150,000 clones, roughly nine tenths of them singletons. The sequencing input was blood. The receptor set was obtained from a man in his fifties or sixties in good health. Each CDR3 is given with its conserved first and last residue.

CATEGTGGTDTQYF 14 TRBJ2-3 TRBV24-1
CASSHGSRVRSYNEQFF 17 TRBJ2-1 TRBV4-2
CASSPTSGLSQPQHF 15 TRBJ1-5 TRBV28
CASSPRLVYEQYF 13 TRBJ2-7 TRBV12-3/TRBV12-4
CASSSGSYEQYF 12 TRBJ2-7 TRBV27
CASSDQGASSPLHF 14 TRBJ1-6 TRBV2
CAISDSANYGYTF 13 TRBJ1-2 TRBV10-3
CASRDSGQETQYF 13 TRBJ2-5 TRBV6-5
CSVVGFTPEQYF 12 TRBJ2-7 TRBV29-1
CASKAGVETYNEQFF 15 TRBJ2-1 TRBV19
CASSNVQGYSYEQYF 15 TRBJ2-7 TRBV7-8
CASSPPTGSESTDTQYF 17 TRBJ2-3 TRBV7-2
CASSRLRGTEAFF 13 TRBJ1-1 TRBV3-1/TRBV3-2
CASSLNLPSNEKLFF 15 TRBJ1-4 TRBV7-9
CASRIGVGEKLFF 13 TRBJ1-4 TRBV7-2
CAISNPGGSGDEQFF 15 TRBJ2-1 TRBV10-3
CAVGGETIPHQPQHF 15 TRBJ1-5 TRBV27
CSVGGSVADTQYF 13 TRBJ2-3 TRBV29-1
CASSSSTGTNTEAFF 15 TRBJ1-1 TRBV7-6
CASGLVPLTSGLSGANVLTF 20 TRBJ2-6 TRBV12-5
CASSLGQGGSGNTIYF 16 TRBJ1-3 TRBV13
CASSTQGTGGNEAFF 15 TRBJ1-1 TRBV11-2
CASKVANTGELFF 13 TRBJ2-2 TRBV27
CASSLLGAEAFF 12 TRBJ1-1 TRBV3-1/TRBV3-2
CASSQYGTGTADQPQHF 17 TRBJ1-5 TRBV16
CASSPGNTEAFF 12 TRBJ1-1 TRBV13
CASSESGNTEAFF 13 TRBJ1-1 TRBV10-2
CATSRTHSTDTQYF 14 TRBJ2-3 TRBV15
CASSGSPRETQYF 13 TRBJ2-5 TRBV27
CASSLSGAVYNEQFF 15 TRBJ2-1 TRBV27
CASGPGLVLKNEQFF 15 TRBJ2-1 TRBV6-5
CASSLVGGGGITEAFF 16 TRBJ1-1 TRBV11-2
CASSSPGGAEAFF 13 TRBJ1-1 TRBV27
CASGAGTGDGYTF 13 TRBJ1-2 TRBV12-5
CASTYFGTGSEAFF 14 TRBJ1-1 TRBV5-1
CASSPPGAAGEQYF 14 TRBJ2-7 TRBV18
CASSQEAIQRNEQYF 15 TRBJ2-7 TRBV3-1/TRBV3-2
CAWSVARGNSPLHF 14 TRBJ1-6 TRBV30
CASSQDRLGTLNTEAFF 17 TRBJ1-1 TRBV4-3
CASSPGQGKTQPQHF 15 TRBJ1-5 TRBV27
CASSPTLLADGTDTQYF 17 TRBJ2-3 TRBV9
CASSGQGAYSEGYEQYF 17 TRBJ2-7 TRBV6-2/TRBV6-3
CASGPFRGGGTEAFF 15 TRBJ1-1 TRBV7-2
CASSGLPGNSNTEAFF 16 TRBJ1-1 TRBV19
CASSQAHDRGISYEQYF 17 TRBJ2-7 TRBV4-3
CAWMGGWDTEAFF 13 TRBJ1-1 TRBV30
CASRQSPTGDYEQYF 15 TRBJ2-7 TRBV7-6
CAISESSSKASGGAGADTQYF 21 TRBJ2-3 TRBV10-3
CASSLTGTSGYLKEQYF 17 TRBJ2-7 TRBV28
CSASQGTEAFF 11 TRBJ1-1 TRBV20-1
CASSTLDRVQPQHF 14 TRBJ1-5 TRBV19
CASSPGTARNEKLFF 15 TRBJ1-4 TRBV6-5
CASSLRQSTNYGYTF 15 TRBJ1-2 TRBV6-5
CASKSSRQNMNTEAFF 16 TRBJ1-1 TRBV11-2
CASSQVDIVAGGQPQHF 17 TRBJ1-5 TRBV4-1